This section outlines one TCR beta chain sequence together with its context. The source of the sample is a study of control samples from healthy donors and cancer patients. Sequencing was performed with immunoSEQ multiplex PCR; in TCRdb, only in-frame clones are kept and a portion is missing. The data contain fewer than 95,000 clones, roughly nine tenths of them singletons. Germline CDR1 and CDR2: SEHNR and FQNEAQ (reference sequence). V shed 5 bases, J shed 4 bases, and the junction held 6 bases outside the gene matches. The length of the CDR3 is 14 residues. This TCR came from a man aged 25-45 years in good health. The material sequenced was blood. This chain joins TRBV7-9 and TRBJ2-5; 8 bases agree with TRBD1. In DNA form, the CDR3 reads TGTGCCAGCAGCACCGGACAGGGAGGAGAGACCCAGTACTTC. Amino acids: CASSTGQGGETQYF. Together with reference TRBV7-9 and TRBJ2-5, the CDR3 gives the full variable domain: DTGVSQNPRHKITKRGQNVTFRCDPISEHNRLYWYRQTLGQGPEFLTYFQNEAQLEKSRLLSDRFSAERPKGSFSTLEIQRTEQGDSAMYLCASSTGQGGETQYFGPGTRLLVL.